One sample yielded the 30 T cell receptor beta chains listed below, sequenced in a study of patients and donors after allogeneic stem cell transplantation (dated by TCRdb to 2020 to 2021). Libraries were built with RT-PCR. This sample was sequenced with a NextSeq 550. TCRdb handled the public reads itself, with Q25 trimming in fastp and clone calling in MiXCR, and kept productive beta chains. CDR3 protein duplicates are merged, each entry listing the most common genes and DNA. The sample records 900,000 to 1,000,000 distinct CDR3 sequences, about a sixth of which are singletons. The ten largest clones represent around 5.5% of the sample. The sample consisted of blood, either unsorted or a sorted T cell fraction (not recorded which). All receptors come from a human donor who was either an allogeneic HSCT recipient or a stem cell or donor lymphocyte infusion donor (not recorded which). It is not recorded whose cells these are; they may come from a transplant donor.

The rearrangement joins TRBV20-1 to TRBJ2-3; TRBD2 might be the D (6 bases). V shed 5 bases and J shed 3 bases, with 12 bases lying between them. The CDR3 has 13 residues. Germline CDR1 reads DFQATT; CDR2 reads SNEGSKA (reference sequence). This CDR3 reads CSAPPGGTDTQYF. In DNA, the CDR3 is TGCAGTGCTCCCCCCGGGGGAACAGATACGCAGTATTTT.

This clonotype has only a few counts. The chain is built from TRBV29-1 and TRBJ1-2; TRBD1 might be the D (6 bases). Looked up from germline, CDR1 is SQVTM and CDR2 is ANQGSEA. The V gene lost 5 bases and the J gene lost 4 bases, with 14 bases spanning the gap. This CDR3 is 13 amino acids long. This chain's CDR3 is CSVMQGSSYGYTF. DNA of the CDR3: TGCAGCGTTATGCAGGGGTCGTCCTATGGCTACACCTTC.

The chain carries TRBV24-1 and TRBJ2-3; 11 bases agree with TRBD2. The CDR3 runs 17 residues. Germline CDR1 reads KGHDR; CDR2 reads SFDVKD. J lost 3 bases, V lost 4 bases, and 8 bases had no gene match. CDR3: CATSEHTSGRSTDTQYF. The CDR3, as DNA: TGTGCCACCAGTGAGCATACTAGCGGGAGATCAACAGATACGCAGTATTTT.

This clonotype showed up just a few times. The chain couples TRBV27 to TRBJ2-3; 7 positions agree with TRBD1. Germline assignment: CDR1 MNHEY and CDR2 SMNVEV (reference sequence). The CDR3 is 14 amino acids. Unmatched junction bases numbered 6, after V lost 4 bases and J lost 5 bases. CDR3 DNA: TGTGCCAGCAGTTCAACGACAGGGATAGATACGCAGTATTTT. Protein sequence: CASSSTTGIDTQYF.

CDR3 region: CASTRQGAKGNSPLHF. The CDR3 region has the DNA TGTGCCAGCACTCGACAGGGGGCTAAGGGTAATTCACCCCTCCACTTT. This chain links TRBV6-1 with TRBJ1-6; the match to TRBD1 covers 10 bases. Germline V gene data show CDR1 as MNHNS and CDR2 as SASEGT. Trimming at V came to 7 bases and at J to 6 bases, leaving 9 bases not matched to a gene. This CDR3 is 16 amino acids long.

The chain recombines TRBV6-5 with TRBJ2-7; D uncertain. Germline V gives CDR1 MNHEY, CDR2 SVGAGI. This CDR3 has 15 amino acids. Deletions cut 0 bases from V and 3 bases from J, with 12 bases between. Here the CDR3 DNA reads TGTGCCAGCAGTTACTCTCCGGGCCCTAGCTACGAGCAGTACTTC. It specifies CASSYSPGPSYEQYF.

This chain links TRBV7-8 with TRBJ1-2, with a tentative D call TRBD1 (5 bases). The CDR3 totals 14 residues. Trimming removed 5 bases from V and 4 bases from J, with 14 bases in between. The germline gives CDR1 SGHVS, CDR2 FQNEAQ. CDR3 sequence: CASSLMTDSYGYTF. The CDR3 coding sequence is TGTGCCAGCAGCCTAATGACAGACAGCTATGGCTACACCTTC. Together with reference TRBV7-8 and TRBJ1-2, the CDR3 gives the full variable domain: GAGVSQSPRYKVAKRGQDVALRCDPISGHVSLFWYQQALGQGPEFLTYFQNEAQLDKSGLPSDRFFAERPEGSVSTLKIQRTQQEDSAVYLCASSLMTDSYGYTFGSGTRLTVV.

The V gene is TRBV3-1, the J gene TRBJ1-1; D unresolved. Germline CDR1 and CDR2: LGHDT and YNNKEL (reference sequence). Trimming left V 3 bases short and J 6 bases short, with 11 bases between. This CDR3 has 13 amino acids. In nucleotides, the CDR3 is TGTGCCAGCAGCCAGGGTAACAGAGCTGAAGCTTTCTTT. The encoded protein is CASSQGNRAEAFF.

The chain recombines TRBV6-5 with TRBJ2-2; the D gene is possibly TRBD2 (7 bases). This CDR3 has 16 residues. Trimming took off 4 bases at V and 7 bases at J, with 19 bases between the two ends. Per germline, CDR1 MNHEY and CDR2 SVGAGI. DNA for the CDR3: TGTGCCAGCAGTTTTTGGGGGGGGCCGGGTTTCGGGGAGCTGTTTTTT. Translated: CASSFWGGPGFGELFF.

The genes are TRBV29-1 and TRBJ1-2; D is undetermined. Germline assignment: CDR1 SQVTM and CDR2 ANQGSEA. V lost 2 bases and J lost 6, with 7 bases in between. The CDR3 runs to 11 residues. CDR3 loop: CSVEKRDGYTF. The CDR3 DNA is TGCAGCGTTGAAAAGCGGGATGGCTACACCTTC.

This clonotype was detected only a few times. The rearrangement links TRBV20-1 to TRBJ2-6; unclear D gene. This CDR3 comprises 14 residues. The germline V and J ends were trimmed by 5 bases and 0 bases, with 8 bases remaining between them. The germline V gene has CDR1 DFQATT and CDR2 SNEGSKA (reference sequence). The CDR3 region is CSAQHFSGANVLTF. DNA of the CDR3: TGCAGTGCTCAGCATTTCTCTGGGGCCAACGTCCTGACTTTC.

The V gene is TRBV25-1, the J gene TRBJ1-1; no definite D call. V was cut by 10 bases and J by 3 bases, with 9 bases left in between. Germline assignment: CDR1 MGHDK and CDR2 SYGVNS. This CDR3 has 11 amino acids. The CDR3: CATRGYTEAFF. In DNA form, the CDR3 reads TGTGCCACTCGTGGGTACACTGAAGCTTTCTTT. The whole variable domain, remainder taken from reference TRBV25-1 and TRBJ1-1, is EADIYQTPRYLVIGTGKKITLECSQTMGHDKMYWYQQDPGMELHLIHYSYGVNSTEKGDLSSESTVSRIRTEHFPLTLESARPSHTSQYLCATRGYTEAFFGQGTRLTVV.

The chain uses TRBV20-1 and TRBJ1-2; D call uncertain. The CDR3 sequence is 12 residues long. Trimming took off 2 bases at V and 8 bases at J, with 12 bases between the two ends. From germline, CDR1 is DFQATT and CDR2 SNEGSKA (reference sequence). The CDR3 protein is CSARIVPPGYTF. CDR3 DNA: TGCAGTGCTAGAATCGTTCCGCCCGGCTACACCTTC.

The CDR3 sequence: CASSIDVGSSTGELFF. The DNA of the CDR3 is TGTGCCAGTAGTATAGATGTAGGCTCGAGCACCGGGGAGCTGTTTTTT. This sequence joins TRBV19 and TRBJ2-2; D ambiguous. CDR1 is LNHDA and CDR2 is SQIVND in the germline V gene (reference sequence). CDR3 length equals 16 residues. V was trimmed by 0 bases and J by 4 bases, leaving 12 bases between them.

The rearrangement joins TRBV27 to TRBJ1-1, with D possibly matching TRBD1 (6 bases). Germline-derived CDR1 and CDR2 are MNHEY and SMNVEV (reference sequence). This CDR3 region has 18 residues. V shed 6 bases and J shed 1 base, with 24 bases lying between them. The CDR3 reads CASRPSGQGVGRNTEAFF. The DNA of the CDR3 is TGTGCCAGCAGGCCCTCGGGACAAGGAGTGGGTAGGAACACTGAAGCTTTCTTT.

This clonotype was counted only a few times. The chain recombines TRBV12-3 or TRBV12-4 with TRBJ1-2, with 10 bases identical to TRBD1. The CDR3 totals 15 residues. Trimming cost V 0 bases and J 6 bases; bases outside gene matches: 4. The CDR3 bases are TGTGCCAGCAGTTTAGCGACAGGGGGCGCGCATGGCTACACCTTC. It encodes CASSLATGGAHGYTF.

This clonotype has just a few counts. The chain couples TRBV7-9 to TRBJ1-2, with a possible D match to TRBD1 (6 bases). CDR1 SEHNR and CDR2 FQNEAQ come from the germline V gene (reference sequence). V lost 1 base to trimming and J lost 6 bases, with 15 bases between them. The CDR3 sequence is 15 residues long. The CDR3 is CASSLGTDRLNGYTF. DNA of the CDR3: TGTGCCAGCAGCTTAGGGACAGATAGATTAAATGGCTACACCTTC.

This chain links TRBV20-1 with TRBJ2-7; 9 bases are shared with TRBD2. V lost 2 bases and J lost 3; bases outside the gene matches: 5. The CDR3 spans 14 residues. Germline CDR1 reads DFQATT; CDR2 reads SNEGSKA (reference sequence). The CDR3 loop is CSARLAGSNYEQYF. Here the CDR3 DNA reads TGCAGTGCTAGACTAGCGGGGTCCAACTACGAGCAGTACTTC.

This clonotype appeared a few times. The chain combines TRBV5-1 with TRBJ1-2; D is perhaps TRBD1 (6 bases). CDR1 is SGHRS, CDR2 YFSETQ, per germline. V was pared by 0 bases and J by 6 bases, with 15 bases between. The CDR3 has 15 residues. DNA for the CDR3: TGCGCCAGCAGCTTGGCTGGGCGGGGGGCTGATGGCTACACCTTC. Amino acids: CASSLAGRGADGYTF.

This clonotype was seen a handful of times. The chain joins TRBV3-1 to TRBJ2-2, with 10 nucleotides matching TRBD2. V gave up 1 base and J gave up 5 bases; unmatched junction bases: 7. The CDR3 is 17 amino acids. CDR1 is LGHDT, CDR2 YNNKEL, per germline (reference sequence). The CDR3, as DNA: TGTGCCAGCAGCCAAGCGGCTAGCGGGAGTTTGACCGGGGAGCTGTTTTTT. This sequence encodes CASSQAASGSLTGELFF.

In its sample, this clonotype was seen a few times. CDR3 nucleotides: TGTGCCAGCAGTTACTCGAACAGACAAGACTATGGCTACACCTTC. It encodes CASSYSNRQDYGYTF. This chain connects TRBV6-5 to TRBJ1-2; no clear D. The V end lost 0 bases, the J end lost 3 bases, and 11 bases lay between the germline ends. Germline V gene data show CDR1 as MNHEY and CDR2 as SVGAGI. This CDR3 contains 15 residues.

This clonotype was seen only a few times. The chain links TRBV12-3 or TRBV12-4 to TRBJ1-6; no definite D call. V lost 3 bases and J 8 bases, leaving 11 bases between the germline ends. The CDR3 covers 14 residues. The CDR3 spells CASSFTEAHSPLHF. The CDR3 DNA is TGTGCCAGCAGTTTCACAGAGGCCCATTCACCCCTCCACTTT.

The rearrangement links TRBV10-3 to TRBJ2-1; 9 bases are a match to TRBD2. V trimming: 10 bases; J trimming: 8 bases; junction bases outside the gene matches: 15. Germline assignment: CDR1 ENHRY and CDR2 SYGVKD. The length of the CDR3 is 15 residues. CDR3 sequence: CATLENSGSRHEQFF. In nucleotides, the CDR3 is TGTGCCACTCTGGAGAATAGCGGGAGTCGGCATGAGCAGTTCTTC.

The genes are TRBV15 and TRBJ1-5; TRBD1 aligns across 7 bases. Germline assignment: CDR1 LNHNV and CDR2 YYDKDF (reference sequence). The V segment lost 4 bases and the J segment 2 bases; nucleotides outside the gene matches: 5. This CDR3 spans 15 amino acids. The CDR3 sequence: CATSILGQGNQPQHF. For the CDR3, the DNA is TGTGCCACCAGCATCTTAGGACAGGGCAATCAGCCCCAGCATTTT.

This clonotype was observed many times. The chain uses TRBV18 and TRBJ1-2; unclear D gene. The CDR3 has 12 residues. CDR1 KGHSH and CDR2 LQKENI come from the germline V gene. The ends were cut back, 0 bases at V and 8 bases at J, with 7 bases in the middle. The DNA for the CDR3 is TGTGCCAGCTCACCACCGGGTGAGGGCTACACCTTC. The encoded protein is CASSPPGEGYTF. Full variable domain (missing parts from reference TRBV18 and TRBJ1-2): NAGVMQNPRHLVRRRGQEARLRCSPMKGHSHVYWYRQLPEEGLKFMVYLQKENIIDESGMPKERFSAEFPKEGPSILRIQQVVRGDSAAYFCASSPPGEGYTFGSGTRLTVV.

The rearrangement joins TRBV2 to TRBJ1-1; a weak D match, TRBD1 (6 bases). Germline V gives CDR1 SNHLY, CDR2 FYNNEI. This CDR3 is 13 amino acids long. Between the trimmed V and J ends, which lost 10 bases and 1 base, there was a span of 13 bases. DNA for the CDR3: TGTGCCACCTCCTTGGGACAGAACACTGAAGCTTTCTTT. Translation: CATSLGQNTEAFF.

This clonotype was recorded a few times. V usage is TRBV10-3 and J usage is TRBJ1-2; perhaps TRBD1 as D (5 bases). The CDR3 covers 15 residues. CDR1 is ENHRY and CDR2 is SYGVKD in the germline V gene. V lost 0 bases, J lost 4 bases, and 12 bases lay in between. The CDR3 region is CAISESGVSSYGYTF. CDR3 nucleotides: TGTGCCATCAGTGAGTCGGGGGTTTCGAGCTATGGCTACACCTTC.

The V and J genes are TRBV12-3 or TRBV12-4 and TRBJ2-4; 7 bases agree with TRBD1. The J segment lost 3 bases and the V segment lost 2 bases, leaving 4 bases of the junction unmatched. This CDR3 comprises 15 residues. CDR3 sequence: CASSLYRGSKNIQYF. In nucleotides, the CDR3 is TGTGCCAGCAGTTTATACAGGGGTAGCAAAAACATTCAGTACTTC.

The rearrangement joins TRBV20-1 to TRBJ2-1; weak D call: TRBD2 (6 bases). V was clipped by 5 bases and J by 7 bases, with 18 bases between them. The CDR3 totals 14 residues. Germline values: CDR1 DFQATT, CDR2 SNEGSKA (reference sequence). CDR3 loop: CSAPYGSGINEQFF. The CDR3 DNA reads TGCAGTGCTCCGTACGGGAGCGGAATAAATGAGCAGTTCTTC.

The chain is built from TRBV13 and TRBJ1-1; TRBD1 matches at 7 bases. From germline, CDR1 is PRHDT and CDR2 FYEKMQ (reference sequence). The length of the CDR3 is 15 residues. The ends lost 4 bases at V and 2 bases at J; junction bases unmatched: 7. The CDR3 sequence is CASSSVGTVNTEAFF. CDR3 in DNA: TGTGCCAGCAGCTCAGTCGGGACAGTTAACACTGAAGCTTTCTTT.